The 8 T cell receptor beta chains reported below all come from one sample, sequenced in a study of response to subunit inactivated influenza vaccine. TCRdb re-called the RT-PCR reads with MiXCR, one entry per CDR3 protein. The sample shows a few hundred thousand distinct CDR3 sequences, approximately 7.8% of them seen only once. The sequencing here drew on PBMCs from blood, taken around 25 months after vaccination. These receptors were collected from a man aged 50-75 years who received an inactivated influenza vaccine.

This clonotype was seen repeatedly, ten times or more. The V and J genes are TRBV4-3 and TRBJ1-1; no reliable D call. From germline, CDR1 is LGHNA and CDR2 YSLEER. V gave up 0 bases and J gave up 0 bases, with 14 bases separating them. The CDR3 is 17 residues long. CDR3: CASSQDYQREMNTEAFF. The CDR3 coding sequence is TGCGCCAGCAGCCAAGATTATCAACGGGAAATGAACACTGAAGCTTTCTTT.

As regards this clonotype: A junction end diverges from the germline sequence, so it may reflect a read error. The V call is TRBV7-7, the J call TRBJ2-1, with 8 nucleotides matching TRBD2. CDR3 length: 13 amino acids. Germline V gives CDR1 SSHAT, CDR2 FNYEAQ (reference sequence). CDR3 in amino acids: CASCLTSGNEQFF. CDR3 DNA: TGTGCCAGCTGCTTAACTAGCGGCAATGAGCAGTTCTTC.

This clonotype showed up many times. This CDR3 reads CASSSTSRRSTDTQYF. The CDR3 DNA is TGTGCCAGCAGTTCGACTAGTAGAAGAAGCACAGATACGCAGTATTTT. This sequence joins TRBV6-2 or TRBV6-3 and TRBJ2-3; maybe TRBD2 (6 bases). In germline, CDR1 is MNHEY, CDR2 SVGEGT. CDR3 size: 16 residues. The V gene lost 4 bases and the J gene lost 0 bases, with 14 bases spanning the gap.

The chain uses TRBV7-9 and TRBJ1-1; the match to TRBD1 covers 7 bases. The J segment lost 3 bases and the V segment lost 5 bases, leaving 9 bases of the junction unmatched. Germline V gene lookup returns CDR1 SEHNR and CDR2 FQNEAQ (reference sequence). This CDR3 region has 15 residues. The CDR3 DNA reads TGTGCCAGCAGCGCAGCACAGGGGATTTACACTGAAGCTTTCTTT. Amino acids: CASSAAQGIYTEAFF. The full variable domain, in which reference TRBV7-9 and TRBJ1-1 provide the parts outside the CDR3, is DTGVSQNPRHKITKRGQNVTFRCDPISEHNRLYWYRQTLGQGPEFLTYFQNEAQLEKSRLLSDRFSAERPKGSFSTLEIQRTEQGDSAMYLCASSAAQGIYTEAFFGQGTRLTVV.

There are many counts of this clonotype. The chain uses TRBV11-2 and TRBJ1-6; tentatively, D is TRBD1 (5 bases). The germline CDR1 and CDR2 sequences are SGHAT and FQNNGV. V was cut by 1 base and J by 14 bases, with 12 bases left in between. The CDR3 is made up of 13 amino acids. The CDR3 reads CASSLGPGAALHF. In nucleotides, the CDR3 is TGTGCCAGCAGCTTAGGACCCGGGGCGGCCCTCCACTTT.

This clonotype was counted ten times or more. The V and J genes are TRBV5-8 and TRBJ2-5, with 11 bases identical to TRBD1. V dropped 2 bases and J dropped 1; count of bases not matched to a gene: 1. Germline assignment: CDR1 SGHTS and CDR2 YDEGEE. The CDR3 has 15 amino acids. The DNA for the CDR3 is TGTGCCAGCAGCTTTGGGACAGGGGGCCAAGAGACCCAGTACTTC. This encodes CASSFGTGGQETQYF.

Note on this clonotype: The junction shows a germline mismatch at one end, possibly a read error. V usage is TRBV11-3 and J usage is TRBJ2-7; 9 bases align to TRBD1. The CDR3 is 13 amino acids. Germline CDR1 is SGHNT and CDR2 is YENEEA. The CDR3 is CASSWDRDDEQYF. CDR3 bases: TGTGCCAGCAGCTGGGACAGGGATGACGAGCAGTATTTC.

This rearrangement joins TRBV28 to TRBJ2-1; 9 nucleotides agree with TRBD2. The CDR3 is 15 residues long. Trimming removed 6 bases from V and 4 bases from J; junction bases left unmatched: 7. The germline gives CDR1 MDHEN, CDR2 SYDVKM. CDR3 nucleotides: TGTGCCAGCAGGCTGACTAGCGGACATTACAATGAGCAGTTCTTC. Its translation: CASRLTSGHYNEQFF.